A selection of T cell receptor beta chains follows, all from one sample in a study of shared clonotypes between healthy human individuals. Some clones are missing from TCRdb's copy, which holds only in-frame ones; the method was immunoSEQ multiplex PCR. The sample records around 2.3 million clones, approximately 96% being singletons. Sequenced input: naive CD4+ T cells sorted from blood. Receptor source: a man in his late teens or twenties in good health. The CDR3 runs from the conserved cysteine through the conserved F or W. The D gene is left open where the match is weak. A row's size may be missing; if present it is once, few, many or a size class.

v_call,j_call,d_call,cdr3_length,clone_size,cdr3_aa,cdr3_nt
TRBV6-1,TRBJ1-2,TRBD1,12,few,CASTGGIHGYTF,TGTGCCAGTACAGGGGGTATCCATGGCTACACCTTC
TRBV6-1,TRBJ1-5,NA,14,NA,CASSEAQRNQPQHF,TGTGCCAGCAGTGAAGCTCAGCGCAATCAGCCCCAGCATTTT
TRBV18,TRBJ2-3,NA,16,once,CASFRTGQASTDTQYF,TGTGCCAGCTTCCGTACAGGGCAAGCTAGCACAGATACGCAGTATTTT
TRBV5-5,TRBJ1-5,NA,15,NA,CASSLESGQGQPQHF,TGTGCCAGCAGCCTCGAGTCCGGGCAGGGTCAGCCCCAGCATTTT
TRBV5-1,TRBJ2-7,NA,15,NA,CASSFLWDGSYEQYF,TGCGCCAGCAGCTTCTTATGGGACGGATCCTACGAGCAGTACTTC
TRBV7-8,TRBJ1-1,NA,16,NA,CASSLGTRLMNTEAFF,TGTGCCAGCAGCTTAGGGACTAGACTTATGAACACTGAAGCTTTCTTT
TRBV30,TRBJ2-3,NA,16,NA,CAWNRAQGGGTDTQYF,TGTGCCTGGAATCGCGCCCAAGGCGGTGGCACAGATACGCAGTATTTT
TRBV28,TRBJ2-7,NA,14,NA,CASSGWIGPYEQYF,TGTGCCAGCAGCGGTTGGATAGGGCCCTACGAGCAGTACTTC
TRBV5-8,TRBJ1-2,TRBD1,14,NA,CASSSRGSNYGYTF,TGTGCCAGCAGCTCCAGGGGGTCCAACTATGGCTACACCTTC
TRBV13,TRBJ2-2,TRBD1,14,once,CASSSRTGIGELFF,TGTGCCAGCAGCTCCCGGACAGGAATCGGGGAGCTGTTTTTT
TRBV11-2,TRBJ1-2,NA,15,NA,CASSLRTIGENGYTF,TGTGCCAGCAGCTTACGAACCATCGGGGAAAATGGCTACACCTTC
TRBV7-2,TRBJ2-6,NA,14,once,CASTRSSGANVLTF,TGTGCCAGCACGAGGAGCTCTGGGGCCAACGTCCTGACTTTC
TRBV2,TRBJ2-3,TRBD1,14,NA,CASAGQGATDTQYF,TGTGCCAGCGCGGGACAGGGTGCCACAGATACGCAGTATTTT
TRBV18,TRBJ2-5,TRBD1,13,NA,CATNRGSQETQYF,TGTGCCACCAACAGGGGGTCCCAAGAGACCCAGTACTTC